The rows below give T cell receptor beta chains drawn from one sample of a study of T cells in Graves' hyperthyroidism and ophthalmopathy. Via MiXCR, TCRdb re-called the multiplex PCR reads, giving one row per CDR3 protein. The table includes 200,000 to 250,000 distinct CDR3 sequences, under 20% detected once. Sequenced: blood. The receptor source for this set is a man aged 45-65 years with Graves' hyperthyroidism. Each CDR3 is given with its conserved first and last residue. The order of the fields is V gene, clone size, D gene, J gene, CDR3 DNA, CDR3 protein. A D gene is named only where the DNA matches it firmly. Not all rows give a size; the values are once, few, many and, for expanded clones, a class.

>TRBV3-1|NA|NA|TRBJ1-2
TGTGCCAGCAGCGCCGGGGATCTCTATGGCTACACCTTC
CASSAGDLYGYTF
>TRBV2|many|NA|TRBJ1-1
TGTGCCAGCATACGGGAAGGGGGTTACACTGAAGCTTTCTTT
CASIREGGYTEAFF
>TRBV5-1|many|NA|TRBJ1-1
TGCGCCAGCAGGATCATTGCGGGGACGAACACTGAAGCTTTCTTT
CASRIIAGTNTEAFF
>TRBV28|many|TRBD1|TRBJ2-2
TGTGCCAGCAGTTTATTGGACAGGGAAACCGGGGAGCTGTTTTTT
CASSLLDRETGELFF
>TRBV20-1|NA|NA|TRBJ2-1
TGCAGTGCTAGGTTGCGGGAAGGGGTGCAGTTCTTC
CSARLREGVQFF
>TRBV7-2|many|TRBD2|TRBJ2-7
TGTGCCAGCAGCCCCACAATCCGACTAGCGGGAGTTTGGCGGTACTTC
CASSPTIRLAGVWRYF
>TRBV5-1|few|TRBD1|TRBJ2-1
TGCGCCAGCAGCGCCGGTCGCGACAGGGGATTCTATGAGCAGTTCTTC
CASSAGRDRGFYEQFF
>TRBV20-1|many|NA|TRBJ1-1
TGCAGTGCTACCCCCCCGGACACGGCGAACACTGAAGCTTTCTTT
CSATPPDTANTEAFF
>TRBV7-9|NA|NA|TRBJ1-1
TGTGCCAGCCGAACTAGTGAGGGGTTGAACACTGAAGCTTTCTTT
CASRTSEGLNTEAFF
>TRBV20-1|many|NA|TRBJ2-7
TGCAGTGCTAGGGTATTAGGGGAGCAGTACTTC
CSARVLGEQYF
>TRBV11-3|many|TRBD2|TRBJ2-7
TGTGCCAGCAGCTTAGGTCGGGGGGGAGGAGGCGAGCAGTACTTC
CASSLGRGGGGEQYF
>TRBV5-8|few|NA|TRBJ1-6
TGTGCCAGCAGCTTGTCTACCCTGACACCCCTCCACTTT
CASSLSTLTPLHF
>TRBV5-1|many|NA|TRBJ1-4
TGCGCCAGCAGCTTCTCCCAGAACGAAAAACTGTTTTTT
CASSFSQNEKLFF
>TRBV5-6|NA|TRBD1|TRBJ2-5
TGTGCCAGCAGCGCCAGGACAGGGAGATTCACCCAGTACTTC
CASSARTGRFTQYF
>TRBV10-3|many|NA|TRBJ2-7
TGTGCCATCACCCGACTTAACTACGAGCAGTACTTC
CAITRLNYEQYF
>TRBV19|many|NA|TRBJ1-1
TGTGCCAGCTTCCAGGGGAATAATTTAGCTGAAGCTTTCTTT
CASFQGNNLAEAFF
>TRBV28|once|TRBD2|TRBJ2-5
TGTGCCAGCAGGGAACAGGGGCCTGCTAGCGGGAGTTCAAAAGAGACCCAGTACTTC
CASREQGPASGSSKETQYF